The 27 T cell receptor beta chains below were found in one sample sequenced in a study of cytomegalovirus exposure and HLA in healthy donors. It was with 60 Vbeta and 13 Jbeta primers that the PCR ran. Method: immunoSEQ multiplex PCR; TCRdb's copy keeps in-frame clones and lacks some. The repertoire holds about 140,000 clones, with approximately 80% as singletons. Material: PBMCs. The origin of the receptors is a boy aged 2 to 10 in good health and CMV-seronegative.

In DNA, the CDR3 is TGTGCCAGCAGCTGCACTAGAGCGGGGATTTACAATGAGCAGTTCTTC. Its translation: CASSCTRAGIYNEQFF. The chain is built from TRBV7-9 and TRBJ2-1, with TRBD2 matching over 7 bases. V lost 4 bases, J lost 4 bases, and 10 bases stayed unmatched. This CDR3 is built from 16 residues. Germline CDR1 SEHNR, CDR2 FQNEAQ (reference sequence). The full variable domain, completed using reference TRBV7-9 and TRBJ2-1, is DTGVSQNPRHKITKRGQNVTFRCDPISEHNRLYWYRQTLGQGPEFLTYFQNEAQLEKSRLLSDRFSAERPKGSFSTLEIQRTEQGDSAMYLCASSCTRAGIYNEQFFGPGTRLTVL.

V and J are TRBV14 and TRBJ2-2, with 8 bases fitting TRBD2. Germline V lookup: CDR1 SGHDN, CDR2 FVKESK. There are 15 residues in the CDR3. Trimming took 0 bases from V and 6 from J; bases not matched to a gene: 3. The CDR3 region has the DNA TGTGCCAGCAGCCAAGATGTACTAGCGGCCGGGGAGCTGTTTTTT. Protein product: CASSQDVLAAGELFF.

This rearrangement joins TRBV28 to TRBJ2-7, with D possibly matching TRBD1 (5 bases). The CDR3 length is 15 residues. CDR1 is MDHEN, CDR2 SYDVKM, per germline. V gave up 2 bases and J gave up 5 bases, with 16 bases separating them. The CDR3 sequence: CASSLNPGFWDEQYF. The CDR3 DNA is TGTGCCAGCAGTTTAAACCCAGGGTTCTGGGACGAGCAGTACTTC.

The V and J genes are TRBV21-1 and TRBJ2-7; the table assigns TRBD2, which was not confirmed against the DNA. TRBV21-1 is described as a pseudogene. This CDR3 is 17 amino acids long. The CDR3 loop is CAIPPWTSGPTAHEQYF. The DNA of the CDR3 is TGTGCCATCCCACCATGGACTAGCGGACCTACGGCGCACGAGCAGTACTTC.

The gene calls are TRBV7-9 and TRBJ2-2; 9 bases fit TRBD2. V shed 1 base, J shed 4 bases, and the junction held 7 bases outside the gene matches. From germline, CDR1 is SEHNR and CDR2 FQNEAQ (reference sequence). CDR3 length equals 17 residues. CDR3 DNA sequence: TGTGCCAGCAGCTTAGTCGGCCTAGCGGGGTTCACCGGGGAGCTGTTTTTT. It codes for CASSLVGLAGFTGELFF.

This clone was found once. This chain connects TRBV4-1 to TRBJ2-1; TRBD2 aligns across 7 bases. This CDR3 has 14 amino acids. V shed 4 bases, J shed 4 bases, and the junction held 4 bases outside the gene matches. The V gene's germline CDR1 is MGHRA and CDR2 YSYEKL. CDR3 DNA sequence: TGCGCCAGCAGCCCGGGGGGTTTATACAATGAGCAGTTCTTC. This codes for CASSPGGLYNEQFF.

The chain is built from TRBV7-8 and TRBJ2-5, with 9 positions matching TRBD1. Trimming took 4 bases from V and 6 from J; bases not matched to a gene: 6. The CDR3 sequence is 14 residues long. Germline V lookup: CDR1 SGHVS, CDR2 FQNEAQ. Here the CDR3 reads CASSSTGGRKTQYF. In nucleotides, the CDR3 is TGTGCCAGCAGCTCGACAGGGGGGAGAAAGACCCAGTACTTC.

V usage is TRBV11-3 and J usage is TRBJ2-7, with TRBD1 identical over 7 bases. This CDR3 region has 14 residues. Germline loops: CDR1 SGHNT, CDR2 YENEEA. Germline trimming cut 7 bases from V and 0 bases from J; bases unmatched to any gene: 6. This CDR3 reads CASTRRTGSYEQYF. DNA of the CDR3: TGTGCCAGCACCCGGAGGACAGGCTCCTACGAGCAGTACTTC.

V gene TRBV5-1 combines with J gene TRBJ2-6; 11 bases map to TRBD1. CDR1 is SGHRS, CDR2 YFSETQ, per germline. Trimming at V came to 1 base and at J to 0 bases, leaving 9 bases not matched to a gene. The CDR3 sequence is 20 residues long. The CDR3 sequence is CASSLRAPGQGDSGANVLTF. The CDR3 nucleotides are TGCGCCAGCAGCTTGAGGGCTCCGGGACAGGGGGACTCTGGGGCCAACGTCCTGACTTTC.

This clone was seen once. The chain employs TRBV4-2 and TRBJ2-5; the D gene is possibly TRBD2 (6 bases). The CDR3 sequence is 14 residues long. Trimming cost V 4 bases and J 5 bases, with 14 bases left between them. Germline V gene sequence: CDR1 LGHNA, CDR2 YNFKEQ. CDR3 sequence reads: CASSRGRAGETQYF. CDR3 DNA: TGTGCCAGCAGCCGAGGGCGGGCGGGGGAGACCCAGTACTTC.

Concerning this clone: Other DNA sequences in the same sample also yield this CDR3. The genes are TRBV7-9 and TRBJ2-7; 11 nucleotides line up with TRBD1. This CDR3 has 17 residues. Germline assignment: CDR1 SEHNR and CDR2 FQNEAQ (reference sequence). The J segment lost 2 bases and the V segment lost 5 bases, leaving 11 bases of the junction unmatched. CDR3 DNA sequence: TGTGCCAGCAGCCGAAGGGACAGGGGGTGGGGAACCTACGAGCAGTACTTC. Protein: CASSRRDRGWGTYEQYF.

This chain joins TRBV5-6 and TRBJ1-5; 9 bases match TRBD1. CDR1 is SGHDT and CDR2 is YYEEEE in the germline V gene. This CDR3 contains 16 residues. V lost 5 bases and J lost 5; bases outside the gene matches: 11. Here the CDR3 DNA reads TGTGCCAGCAGTCGTGCCGGGACAGGGTGGGATCAGCCCCAGCATTTT. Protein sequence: CASSRAGTGWDQPQHF.

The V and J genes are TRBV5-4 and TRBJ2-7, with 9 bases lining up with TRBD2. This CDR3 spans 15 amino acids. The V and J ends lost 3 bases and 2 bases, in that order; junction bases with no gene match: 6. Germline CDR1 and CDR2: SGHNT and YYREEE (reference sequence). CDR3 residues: CASSSPTSGPYEQYF. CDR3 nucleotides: TGTGCCAGCAGCTCACCGACTAGCGGTCCCTACGAGCAGTACTTC.

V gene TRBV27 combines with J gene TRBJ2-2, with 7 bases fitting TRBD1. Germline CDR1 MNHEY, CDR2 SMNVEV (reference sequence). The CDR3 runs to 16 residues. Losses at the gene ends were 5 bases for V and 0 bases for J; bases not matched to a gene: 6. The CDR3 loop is CASSPRQGPNTGELFF. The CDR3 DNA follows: TGTGCCAGCAGTCCGAGACAGGGTCCGAACACCGGGGAGCTGTTTTTT.

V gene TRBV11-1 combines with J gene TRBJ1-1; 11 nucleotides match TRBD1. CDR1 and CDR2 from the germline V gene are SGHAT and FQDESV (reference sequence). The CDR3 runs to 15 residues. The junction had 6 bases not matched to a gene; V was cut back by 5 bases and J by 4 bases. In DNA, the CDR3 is TGTGCCAGCAGCGGACGAGGGACAGGGGGCACTGAAGCTTTCTTT. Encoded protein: CASSGRGTGGTEAFF.

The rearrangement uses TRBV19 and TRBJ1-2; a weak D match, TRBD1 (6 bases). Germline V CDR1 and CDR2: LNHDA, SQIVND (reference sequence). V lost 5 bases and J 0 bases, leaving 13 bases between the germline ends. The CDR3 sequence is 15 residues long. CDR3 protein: CASSYRDGPNYGYTF. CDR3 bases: TGTGCCAGTAGTTACAGGGACGGACCTAACTATGGCTACACCTTC.

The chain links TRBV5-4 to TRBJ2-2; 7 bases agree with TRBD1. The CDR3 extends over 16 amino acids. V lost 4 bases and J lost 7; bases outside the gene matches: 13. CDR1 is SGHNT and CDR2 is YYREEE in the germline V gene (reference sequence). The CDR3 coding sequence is TGTGCCAGCAGCAACAGACAGGGTGGGCGTAACGGGGAGCTGTTTTTT. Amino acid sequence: CASSNRQGGRNGELFF.

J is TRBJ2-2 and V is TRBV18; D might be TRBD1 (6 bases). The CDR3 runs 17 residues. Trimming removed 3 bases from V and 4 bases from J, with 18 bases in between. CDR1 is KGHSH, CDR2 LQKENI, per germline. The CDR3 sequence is CASSPTDTRGSTGELFF. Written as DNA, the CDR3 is TGTGCCAGCTCACCGACGGACACAAGGGGGTCCACCGGGGAGCTGTTTTTT.

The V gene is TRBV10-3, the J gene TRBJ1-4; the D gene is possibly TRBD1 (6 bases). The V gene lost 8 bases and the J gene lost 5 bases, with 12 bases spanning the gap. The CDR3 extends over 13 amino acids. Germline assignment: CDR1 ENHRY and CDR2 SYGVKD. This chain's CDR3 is CAIRGAANEKLFF. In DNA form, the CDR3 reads TGTGCCATCCGGGGGGCAGCAAATGAAAAACTGTTTTTT.

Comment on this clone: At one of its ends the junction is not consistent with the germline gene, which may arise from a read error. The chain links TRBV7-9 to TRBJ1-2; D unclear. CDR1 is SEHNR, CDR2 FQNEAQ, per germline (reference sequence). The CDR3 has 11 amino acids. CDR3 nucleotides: TGTTCCAGCAGTCTCGAGCTCGGCTACACCTTC. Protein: CSSSLELGYTF.

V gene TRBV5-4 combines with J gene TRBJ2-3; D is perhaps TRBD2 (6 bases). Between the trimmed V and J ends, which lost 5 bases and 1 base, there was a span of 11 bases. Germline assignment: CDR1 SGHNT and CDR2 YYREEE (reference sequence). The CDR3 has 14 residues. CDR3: CASRAGRRTDTQYF. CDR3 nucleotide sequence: TGTGCCAGCAGGGCGGGAAGACGCACAGATACGCAGTATTTT. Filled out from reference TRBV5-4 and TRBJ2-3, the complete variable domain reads ETGVTQSPTHLIKTRGQQVTLRCSSQSGHNTVSWYQQALGQGPQFIFQYYREEENGRGNFPPRFSGLQFPNYSSELNVNALELDDSALYLCASRAGRRTDTQYFGPGTRLTVL.

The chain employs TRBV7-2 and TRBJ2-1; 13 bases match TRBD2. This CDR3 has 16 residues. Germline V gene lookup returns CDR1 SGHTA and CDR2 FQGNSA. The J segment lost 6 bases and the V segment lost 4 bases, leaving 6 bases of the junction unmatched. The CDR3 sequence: CASSYAGLAGTNEQFF. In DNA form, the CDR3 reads TGTGCCAGCAGCTACGCGGGACTAGCGGGGACCAATGAGCAGTTCTTC.

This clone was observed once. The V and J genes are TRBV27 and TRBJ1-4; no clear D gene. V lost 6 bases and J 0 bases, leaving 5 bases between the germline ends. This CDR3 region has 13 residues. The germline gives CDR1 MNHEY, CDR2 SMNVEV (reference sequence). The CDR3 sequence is CASSLATNEKLFF. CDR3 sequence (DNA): TGTGCCAGCAGCCTCGCAACTAATGAAAAACTGTTTTTT.

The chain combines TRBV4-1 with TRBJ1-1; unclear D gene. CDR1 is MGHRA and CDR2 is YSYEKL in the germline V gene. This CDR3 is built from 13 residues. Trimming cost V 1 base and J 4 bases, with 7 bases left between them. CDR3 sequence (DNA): TGCGCCAGCAGCCAAGGGGGAGTCACTGAAGCTTTCTTT. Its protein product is CASSQGGVTEAFF.

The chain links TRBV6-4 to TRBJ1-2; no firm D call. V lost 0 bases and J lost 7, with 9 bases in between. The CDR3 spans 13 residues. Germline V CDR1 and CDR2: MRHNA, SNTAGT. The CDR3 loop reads CASSDSGGFGYTF. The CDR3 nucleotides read TGTGCCAGCAGTGACTCAGGAGGGTTTGGCTACACCTTC.

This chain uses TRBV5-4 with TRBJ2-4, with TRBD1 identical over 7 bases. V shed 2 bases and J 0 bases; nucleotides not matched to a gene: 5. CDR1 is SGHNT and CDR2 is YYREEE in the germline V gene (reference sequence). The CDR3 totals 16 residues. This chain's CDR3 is CASSFTGVIAKNIQYF. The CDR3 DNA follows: TGTGCCAGCAGCTTTACAGGGGTTATAGCCAAAAACATTCAGTACTTC.

This CDR3 reads CSVRGTGVEGYTF. The CDR3 DNA reads as TGCAGCGTCAGGGGGACAGGGGTAGAGGGCTACACCTTC. The chain recombines TRBV29-1 with TRBJ1-2; 10 positions match TRBD1. The CDR3 is 13 residues long. V lost 6 bases to trimming and J lost 8 bases; unmatched junction nucleotides: 9. The V gene's germline CDR1 is SQVTM and CDR2 ANQGSEA. The entire variable domain, with the rest obtained from reference TRBV29-1 and TRBJ1-2, is as follows: SAVISQKPSRDICQRGTSLTIQCQVDSQVTMMFWYRQQPGQSLTLIATANQGSEATYESGFVIDKFPISRPNLTFSTLTVSNMSPEDSSIYLCSVRGTGVEGYTFGSGTRLTVV.